The 27 T cell receptor beta chains in this list originate from one sample, sequenced in a study of cytomegalovirus exposure and HLA in healthy donors. The primer mix had 60 Vbeta and 13 Jbeta primers. Sequencing used immunoSEQ multiplex PCR; TCRdb keeps in-frame clones, though not all of them. The profile shows fewer than 130,000 clones, 76% of them singletons. Material: PBMCs. These receptors were obtained from a man aged 25 to 40 in good health and CMV-seropositive.

The rearrangement joins TRBV11-3 to TRBJ1-1; 10 bases fit TRBD1. Trimming cost V 2 bases and J 5 bases; bases outside gene matches: 5. The CDR3 extends over 15 amino acids. Germline V gene data show CDR1 as SGHNT and CDR2 as YENEEA. CDR3: CASSLRSDRGTEAFF. The DNA of the CDR3 is TGTGCCAGCAGCTTACGCTCGGACAGGGGGACTGAAGCTTTCTTT.

CDR3 sequence (DNA): TGCGCCAGCAGCCAGGTCCCGGGGAACACTGAAGCTTTCTTT. It is translated as CASSQVPGNTEAFF. J is TRBJ1-1 and V is TRBV4-1; D ambiguous. V shed 3 bases and J shed 1 base, with 9 bases lying between them. The CDR3 runs to 14 residues. Germline CDR1 reads MGHRA; CDR2 reads YSYEKL.

This chain joins TRBV5-4 and TRBJ1-1; D is uncertain. From germline, CDR1 is SGHNT and CDR2 YYREEE (reference sequence). The CDR3 has 13 amino acids. Trimming pared 1 base from V and 1 base from J, leaving 5 bases between. This CDR3 reads CASSLTGNTEAFF. The DNA for the CDR3 is TGTGCCAGCAGCTTGACCGGGAACACTGAAGCTTTCTTT.

The chain uses TRBV4-3 and TRBJ2-2; the D gene is possibly TRBD2 (5 bases). This CDR3 contains 14 residues. The V and J ends lost 4 bases and 4 bases respectively, with 10 bases between them. The germline V gene has CDR1 LGHNA and CDR2 YSLEER. The CDR3 protein is CASSPPEATGELFF. The CDR3 DNA reads TGCGCCAGCAGCCCCCCGGAGGCCACCGGGGAGCTGTTTTTT.

The V and J genes are TRBV19 and TRBJ1-5, with D perhaps TRBD1 (5 bases). The CDR3 loop spans 14 amino acids. V was cut by 10 bases and J by 7 bases, with 20 bases left in between. Germline CDR1 is LNHDA and CDR2 is SQIVND (reference sequence). This CDR3 is CATCQGKENQPQHF. The CDR3 coding sequence is TGTGCCACTTGCCAGGGAAAGGAGAACCAGCCCCAGCATTTT.

The rearrangement links TRBV4-2 to TRBJ1-5; 9 nucleotides line up with TRBD1. The CDR3 totals 16 residues. Germline V gives CDR1 LGHNA, CDR2 YNFKEQ. V lost 4 bases, J lost 0 bases, and 4 bases stayed unmatched. CDR3 in amino acids: CASSPRTGDSNQPQHF. The DNA of the CDR3 is TGTGCCAGCAGCCCCCGGACAGGGGATAGCAATCAGCCCCAGCATTTT.

Notes on this clone: Other DNA variants within this sample encode the same CDR3. J is TRBJ1-6 and V is TRBV14; D call uncertain. This CDR3 spans 17 amino acids. Germline CDR1 is SGHDN and CDR2 is FVKESK. Trimming pared 5 bases from V and 5 bases from J, leaving 19 bases between. Written as DNA, the CDR3 is TGTGCCAGCAGCGAAGGTCCAAACTCTGGAGATAATTCACCCCTCCACTTT. Translation: CASSEGPNSGDNSPLHF.

This chain links TRBV14 with TRBJ2-7, with 7 bases identical to TRBD1. The CDR3 loop spans 17 amino acids. J lost 0 bases, V lost 1 base, and 9 bases had no gene match. Germline-derived CDR1 and CDR2 are SGHDN and FVKESK. Here the CDR3 DNA reads TGTGCCAGCAGCCAAGGAGTCCGGGACAGAGTCTCCTACGAGCAGTACTTC. It yields the protein CASSQGVRDRVSYEQYF.

This sequence joins TRBV21-1 and TRBJ1-2. TRBV21-1 is a listed pseudogene. The CDR3 loop spans 18 amino acids. The CDR3 protein is CASSTRGWGLPPNYGYTF. The CDR3 nucleotides are TGTGCCAGCAGCACCCGGGGGTGGGGACTACCTCCTAACTATGGCTACACCTTC.

The chain recombines TRBV4-3 with TRBJ2-7; TRBD1 matches 7 bases. Germline assignment: CDR1 LGHNA and CDR2 YSLEER. The CDR3 is 15 amino acids. With 4 bases clipped from V and 5 bases from J, the junction kept 11 bases outside the gene matches. The CDR3 bases are TGCGCCAGCAGCCGCTCCGGGACAGTACCCAACGAGCAGTACTTC. Its protein product is CASSRSGTVPNEQYF.

V usage is TRBV29-1 and J usage is TRBJ2-7; 8 positions match TRBD2. Germline values: CDR1 SQVTM, CDR2 ANQGSEA. V trimming: 4 bases; J trimming: 6 bases; junction bases outside the gene matches: 8. CDR3 size: 13 residues. The CDR3 coding sequence is TGCAGCGTTGGCATTAGCGGGGCTAGCGAGCAGTACTTC. Amino acids: CSVGISGASEQYF.

The V and J genes are TRBV27 and TRBJ1-6; D is possibly TRBD1 (5 bases). The CDR3 has 17 residues. V was clipped by 2 bases and J by 6 bases, with 17 bases between them. Per the germline V gene, CDR1 is MNHEY and CDR2 is SMNVEV (reference sequence). CDR3 DNA sequence: TGTGCCAGCAGTTTAGCCCCTCCGGGACTTTTTAATTCACCCCTCCACTTT. Its protein is CASSLAPPGLFNSPLHF.

The chain is built from TRBV28 and TRBJ2-7, with D perhaps TRBD2 (5 bases). V was shortened by 3 bases and J by 2 bases, with 14 bases between the two germline ends. The CDR3 has 15 residues. The germline V gene encodes CDR1 MDHEN and CDR2 SYDVKM. The chain's CDR3 is CASSFYPGITYEQYF. The DNA of the CDR3 is TGTGCCAGCAGTTTCTATCCCGGGATCACCTACGAGCAGTACTTC.

The V call is TRBV7-6, the J call TRBJ1-2, with TRBD1 matching 10 bases. V lost 5 bases, J lost 8 bases, and 14 bases stayed unmatched. The CDR3 loop spans 16 amino acids. Germline V gives CDR1 SGHVS, CDR2 FNYEAQ. CDR3 sequence reads: CASSPTTLGQGLGYTF. The CDR3, as DNA: TGTGCCAGCAGCCCGACGACCCTGGGACAGGGGTTGGGCTACACCTTC.

This rearrangement joins TRBV11-2 to TRBJ2-7; possible D gene TRBD2, 5 bases. V was shortened by 10 bases and J by 2 bases, with 18 bases between the two germline ends. This CDR3 region has 14 residues. The V gene's germline CDR1 is SGHAT and CDR2 FQNNGV. In DNA form, the CDR3 reads TGTGCCACTACTGACCCTGGACTGGCCTACGAGCAGTACTTC. This codes for CATTDPGLAYEQYF.

The chain carries TRBV6-6 and TRBJ2-1; D is perhaps TRBD2 (6 bases). The CDR3 covers 16 residues. Looked up from germline, CDR1 is MNHNY and CDR2 is SVGAGI (reference sequence). Trimming pared 3 bases from V and 2 bases from J, leaving 14 bases between. The CDR3, as DNA: TGTGCCAGCAGTTATAGGCAGGGCGGGACCTACAATGAGCAGTTCTTC. It translates to CASSYRQGGTYNEQFF.

The V call is TRBV6-5, the J call TRBJ2-1, with TRBD1 as a possible D gene (6 bases). CDR1 is MNHEY and CDR2 is SVGAGI in the germline V gene. There are 14 residues in the CDR3. Trimming took 2 bases from V and 3 from J, leaving 8 bases between them. The CDR3 region has the DNA TGTGCCAGCAGTTACGCAGGGGACTACAATGAGCAGTTCTTC. Translation gives CASSYAGDYNEQFF.

J is TRBJ2-7 and V is TRBV13, with a weak D call TRBD1 (6 bases). CDR1 PRHDT and CDR2 FYEKMQ come from the germline V gene (reference sequence). This CDR3 contains 13 residues. The V end was cut by 5 bases, the J end by 5 bases, with 13 bases between. Here the CDR3 reads CASSQQGYHEQYF. For the CDR3, the DNA is TGTGCCAGCAGCCAACAGGGTTACCACGAGCAGTACTTC.

CDR3 in DNA: TGTGCCAGCAGCTCACTACGAGACAGGGGGAACACTGAAGCTTTCTTT. Translating it yields CASSSLRDRGNTEAFF. This rearrangement joins TRBV5-6 to TRBJ1-1; 8 nucleotides agree with TRBD1. With 3 bases clipped from V and 1 base from J, the junction kept 8 bases outside the gene matches. CDR1 is SGHDT and CDR2 is YYEEEE in the germline V gene. The CDR3 runs 16 residues.

This clone has just a few counts. The chain recombines TRBV28 with TRBJ2-5; a weak D match, TRBD2 (7 bases). The CDR3 runs 14 residues. CDR1 is MDHEN, CDR2 SYDVKM, per germline. Trimming removed 3 bases at V and 4 bases at J, with 12 bases between. The CDR3 protein is CASSLGGGGETQYF. The CDR3 DNA is TGTGCCAGCAGTTTGGGCGGGGGCGGAGAGACCCAGTACTTC.

The chain carries TRBV10-3 and TRBJ1-1; the match to TRBD1 covers 12 bases. Germline CDR1 and CDR2: ENHRY and SYGVKD. With 4 bases clipped from V and 3 bases from J, the junction kept 3 bases outside the gene matches. The CDR3 is 15 amino acids. The CDR3 loop is CAISGRDRGHTEAFF. As DNA, the CDR3 is TGTGCCATCAGTGGGAGGGACAGGGGGCACACTGAAGCTTTCTTT.

The chain combines TRBV5-6 with TRBJ2-1, with TRBD1 as a possible D gene (6 bases). V lost 5 bases and J lost 4, with 22 bases in between. This CDR3 contains 17 residues. Germline V gives CDR1 SGHDT, CDR2 YYEEEE. The chain's CDR3 is CASSSKTGTGHYNEQFF. The DNA for the CDR3 is TGTGCCAGCAGTTCTAAAACAGGGACGGGGCATTACAATGAGCAGTTCTTC.

This clone was seen only once. The V and J genes are TRBV6-5 and TRBJ1-6; the D gene is possibly TRBD1 (6 bases). CDR1 and CDR2 from the germline V gene are MNHEY and SVGAGI. Trimming left V 1 base short and J 17 bases short, with 12 bases between. The CDR3 is 12 amino acids. The CDR3 reads CASSYYDRSIHF. For the CDR3, the DNA is TGTGCCAGCAGTTACTATGACAGGAGCATCCACTTT.

V gene TRBV19 combines with J gene TRBJ2-7; D uncertain. The CDR3 runs to 13 residues. V was pared by 3 bases and J by 3 bases, with 9 bases between. Germline CDR1 and CDR2: LNHDA and SQIVND (reference sequence). As DNA, the CDR3 is TGTGCCAGTAGTATTTACACGAACTACGAGCAGTACTTC. Its translation is CASSIYTNYEQYF.

The V and J genes are TRBV5-1 and TRBJ2-5, with D unclear. The J call is in doubt because the DNA end fits TRBJ2-7 better. The germline CDR1 and CDR2 sequences are SGHRS and YFSETQ. CDR3 length: 13 residues. The CDR3 region has the DNA TGCGCCAGCAGCTTGGTCGGCGACTACGAGCAGTACTTC. This codes for CASSLVGDYEQYF.

This chain joins TRBV19 and TRBJ1-4; the D is unclear. Per germline, CDR1 LNHDA and CDR2 SQIVND (reference sequence). The CDR3 is made up of 14 amino acids. Trimming cost V 1 base and J 3 bases, with 6 bases left between them. CDR3 in amino acids: CASSIVGPNEKLFF. The CDR3, as DNA: TGTGCCAGTAGTATAGTGGGCCCTAATGAAAAACTGTTTTTT.

The genes are TRBV6-6 and TRBJ1-4; D not certain. The CDR3 has 14 amino acids. Germline CDR1 reads MNHNY; CDR2 reads SVGAGI (reference sequence). Deletions cut 0 bases from V and 11 bases from J, with 13 bases between. CDR3 amino acids: CASSYSSQRRKLFF. The CDR3 DNA reads as TGTGCCAGCAGTTACTCGAGCCAGCGCCGGAAACTGTTTTTT.